Presented here are 13 T cell receptor beta chains from one specimen sequenced in a study of cytotoxic CD8 clonotypes in ibrutinib-treated CLL. Libraries were prepared by immunoSEQ multiplex PCR; TCRdb keeps only in-frame clonotypes and omits some of them. The repertoire holds some 290,000 clones, with around four fifths as singletons. Sequences were derived from PBMCs, sampled before ibrutinib treatment. These receptor sequences come from a human donor with chronic lymphocytic leukemia.

This chain joins TRBV29-1 and TRBJ2-1, with 9 bases aligning to TRBD2. The CDR3 is made up of 13 amino acids. CDR1 and CDR2 (germline): SQVTM, ANQGSEA. Trimming took 6 bases from V and 7 from J; bases not matched to a gene: 7. CDR3 amino acids: CSVRSGSANEQFF. The CDR3 nucleotides are TGCAGCGTGCGTAGCGGGAGTGCGAATGAGCAGTTCTTC.

The chain joins TRBV4-3 to TRBJ1-1; 8 bases are a match to TRBD1. J was trimmed by 8 bases and V by 0 bases; bases with no gene match: 5. The CDR3 covers 14 residues. The germline gives CDR1 LGHNA, CDR2 YSLEER. The CDR3 coding sequence is TGCGCCAGCAGCCAAGACAGGGGGCGGCGCGAAGCTTTCTTT. Encoded protein: CASSQDRGRREAFF.

This sequence joins TRBV5-1 and TRBJ2-2; TRBD1 agrees at 10 bases. CDR3 length: 16 residues. Trimming took 4 bases from V and 3 from J; bases not matched to a gene: 6. CDR1 and CDR2 (germline): SGHRS, YFSETQ. The CDR3 loop is CASSKTGTGDTGELFF. The CDR3, as DNA: TGCGCCAGCAGCAAAACCGGGACAGGGGACACCGGGGAGCTGTTTTTT.

V is TRBV10-3 and J is TRBJ2-5, with a tentative D call TRBD1 (5 bases). The CDR3 has 13 amino acids. Germline lookup yields CDR1 ENHRY and CDR2 SYGVKD. Trimming removed 4 bases from V and 2 bases from J, with 8 bases in between. The CDR3 coding sequence is TGTGCCATCAGTGGACAGATACAAGAGACCCAGTACTTC. As protein: CAISGQIQETQYF.

This clone occurred a few times. CDR3 nucleotides: TGTGCCAGCAGCTATGGCGGGCCCACCGGGACGCAGTATTTT. This gives the protein CASSYGGPTGTQYF. The chain is built from TRBV7-2 and TRBJ2-3, with D maybe TRBD2 (5 bases). Germline V gene data show CDR1 as SGHTA and CDR2 as FQGNSA. The V end was cut by 4 bases, the J end by 9 bases, with 17 bases between. The CDR3 covers 14 residues.

In its sample, this clone was seen a few times. The V and J genes are TRBV28 and TRBJ1-1, with D possibly TRBD1 on 5 matching bases. This CDR3 region has 13 residues. V lost 6 bases, J lost 5 bases, and 13 bases lay in between. CDR1 is MDHEN and CDR2 is SYDVKM in the germline V gene. CDR3 nucleotides: TGTGCCAGCAGACCTCCAGGGAGAACTGAAGCTTTCTTT. Translation: CASRPPGRTEAFF.

This clone was picked up one time. The V gene is TRBV15, the J gene TRBJ1-4; D not certain. Germline V CDR1 and CDR2: LNHNV, YYDKDF (reference sequence). The CDR3 has 17 residues. V lost 7 bases and J lost 4, with 22 bases in between. The CDR3, as DNA: TGTGCCACCAAGACGGCGTTTTCACGTACAATTAATGAAAAACTGTTTTTT. As protein: CATKTAFSRTINEKLFF.

The V and J genes are TRBV14 and TRBJ2-2; TRBD2 is a possible D gene (5 bases). Trimming pared 2 bases from V and 6 bases from J, leaving 13 bases between. The CDR3 totals 15 residues. Germline values: CDR1 SGHDN, CDR2 FVKESK. Here the CDR3 reads CASSQFPGISGELFF. In DNA, the CDR3 is TGTGCCAGCAGCCAATTTCCGGGGATCTCCGGGGAGCTGTTTTTT.

The chain combines TRBV25-1 with TRBJ2-5; D ambiguous. The CDR3 is made up of 13 amino acids. Trimming pared 8 bases from V and 1 base from J, leaving 11 bases between. Germline V gene sequence: CDR1 MGHDK, CDR2 SYGVNS. CDR3 sequence reads: CASGITPQETQYF. The CDR3 nucleotides are TGTGCCAGCGGTATAACGCCCCAAGAGACCCAGTACTTC.

This chain connects TRBV7-2 to TRBJ2-3, with 9 bases matching TRBD2. Germline CDR1 and CDR2: SGHTA and FQGNSA. With V trimmed by 2 bases and J by 3 bases, 9 bases remained unmatched. The CDR3 has 17 residues. CDR3 nucleotides: TGTGCCAGCAGCTTATGGTTCGCGGGAGGGAAAACAGATACGCAGTATTTT. Protein product: CASSLWFAGGKTDTQYF.

This chain connects TRBV27 to TRBJ2-4; D is undetermined. The germline V and J ends were trimmed by 5 bases and 0 bases, with 14 bases remaining between them. The germline CDR1 and CDR2 sequences are MNHEY and SMNVEV (reference sequence). This CDR3 has 16 amino acids. The chain's CDR3 is CASSPRPLVAKNIQYF. CDR3 sequence (DNA): TGTGCCAGCAGTCCCCGACCCCTTGTAGCCAAAAACATTCAGTACTTC.

The DNA of the CDR3 is TGTGCCAGCAGTCCAGAGGCCAACACTGAAGCTTTCTTT. As protein: CASSPEANTEAFF. The V gene is TRBV27, the J gene TRBJ1-1; D not certain. Germline loops: CDR1 MNHEY, CDR2 SMNVEV (reference sequence). The CDR3 loop spans 13 amino acids. V was pared by 5 bases and J by 2 bases, with 9 bases between.

The rearrangement links TRBV7-6 to TRBJ2-2, with a possible D match to TRBD1 (5 bases). Trimming removed 1 base from V and 1 base from J, with 13 bases in between. This CDR3 has 17 amino acids. Per germline, CDR1 SGHVS and CDR2 FNYEAQ. The CDR3: CASSLEGALLNTGELFF. The CDR3 region has the DNA TGTGCCAGCAGCTTAGAAGGGGCCCTACTGAACACCGGGGAGCTGTTTTTT.